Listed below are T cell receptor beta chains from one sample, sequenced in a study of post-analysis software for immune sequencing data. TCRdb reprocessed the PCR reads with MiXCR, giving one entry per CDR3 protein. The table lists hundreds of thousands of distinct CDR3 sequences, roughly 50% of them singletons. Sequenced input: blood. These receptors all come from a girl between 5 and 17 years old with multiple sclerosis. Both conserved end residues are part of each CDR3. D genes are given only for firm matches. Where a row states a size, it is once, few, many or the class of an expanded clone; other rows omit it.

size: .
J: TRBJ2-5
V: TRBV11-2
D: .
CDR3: CASSQEWDTRHQETQYF
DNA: TGTGCCAGCAGTCAAGAATGGGACACCAGACACCAAGAGACCCAGTACTTC

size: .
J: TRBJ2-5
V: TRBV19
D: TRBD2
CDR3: CASSMGRGLGLEETQYF
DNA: TGTGCCAGTAGTATGGGTCGGGGACTAGGGTTAGAAGAGACCCAGTACTTC

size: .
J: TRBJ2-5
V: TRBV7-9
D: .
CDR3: CASRPPQGWDETQYF
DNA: TGTGCCAGCAGACCTCCACAGGGTTGGGACGAGACCCAGTACTTC

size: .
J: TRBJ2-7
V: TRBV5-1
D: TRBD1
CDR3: CASSAPGTGGYNEQYF
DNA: TGCGCCAGCAGCGCCCCCGGGACAGGGGGATACAATGAGCAGTACTTC

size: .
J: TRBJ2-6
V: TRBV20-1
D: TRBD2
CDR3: CSARLAGGRGANVLTF
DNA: TGCAGTGCTAGACTAGCGGGAGGGCGGGGGGCCAACGTCCTGACTTTC

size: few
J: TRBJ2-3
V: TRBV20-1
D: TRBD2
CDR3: CSARDLGGLGDTDTQYF
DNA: TGCAGTGCTAGAGATCTGGGGGGACTAGGGGACACAGATACGCAGTATTTT

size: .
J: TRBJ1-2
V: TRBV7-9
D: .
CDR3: CASSPDMDIHTF
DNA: TGTGCCAGCAGCCCGGATATGGACATCCACACCTTC

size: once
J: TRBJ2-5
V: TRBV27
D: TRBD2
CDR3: CASSLTSGLKTQYF
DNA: TGTGCCAGCAGTTTGACTAGCGGGTTAAAGACCCAGTACTTC

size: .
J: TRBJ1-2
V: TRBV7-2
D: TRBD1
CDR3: CASSSTGGAGYGYTF
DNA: TGTGCCAGCAGCTCGACAGGGGGCGCCGGCTATGGCTACACCTTC

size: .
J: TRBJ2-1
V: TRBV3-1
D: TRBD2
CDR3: CASSQGAGGAENEQFF
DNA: TGTGCCAGCAGCCAAGGGGCCGGGGGGGCGGAAAATGAGCAGTTCTTC

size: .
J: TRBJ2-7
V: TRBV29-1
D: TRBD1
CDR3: CSVWTGDLYEQYF
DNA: TGCAGCGTTTGGACAGGGGATCTCTACGAGCAGTACTTC

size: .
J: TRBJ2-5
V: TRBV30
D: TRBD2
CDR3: CAWSTRTSGRRETQYF
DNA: TGTGCCTGGAGTACCAGGACTAGCGGGAGACGGGAGACCCAGTACTTC

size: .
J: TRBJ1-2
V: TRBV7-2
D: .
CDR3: CASSLAVLPGGYTF
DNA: TGTGCCAGCAGCTTAGCCGTACTACCAGGGGGCTACACCTTC

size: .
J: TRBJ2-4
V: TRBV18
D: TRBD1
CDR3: CASSTTGVNIQYF
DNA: TGTGCCAGCTCAACCACAGGGGTAAACATTCAGTACTTC

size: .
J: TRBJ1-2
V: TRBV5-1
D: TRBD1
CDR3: CASSLVLRGESSNYGYTF
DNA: TGCGCCAGCAGCTTAGTCCTCAGGGGGGAATCCTCTAACTATGGCTACACCTTC

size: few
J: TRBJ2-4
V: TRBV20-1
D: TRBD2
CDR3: CSARAALAEYF
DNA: TGCAGTGCCCGTGCGGCACTAGCGGAGTACTTC

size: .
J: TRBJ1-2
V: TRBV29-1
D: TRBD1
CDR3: CSVRDRDRGYGYTF
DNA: TGCAGCGTTCGGGATCGGGACAGGGGATATGGCTACACCTTC

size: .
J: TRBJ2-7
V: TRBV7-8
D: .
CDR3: CASSLGRLHYEQYF
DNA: TGTGCCAGCAGCTTAGGCAGACTCCACTACGAGCAGTACTTC

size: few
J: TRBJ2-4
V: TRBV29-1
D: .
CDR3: CSAAGRAKNIQYF
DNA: TGCAGCGCCGCCGGCAGGGCCAAAAACATTCAGTACTTC

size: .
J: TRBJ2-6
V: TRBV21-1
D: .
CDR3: CASSATIRTYGANVLTF
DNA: TGTGCCAGCAGCGCTACTATCAGGACGTATGGGGCCAACGTCCTGACTTTC

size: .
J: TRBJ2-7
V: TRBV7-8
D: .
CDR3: CASSLSGESEQYF
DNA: TGTGCCAGCAGCTTAAGCGGAGAATCCGAGCAGTACTTC

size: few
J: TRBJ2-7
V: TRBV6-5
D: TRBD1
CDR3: CASSYTWTGASYEQYF
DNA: TGTGCCAGCAGTTACACCTGGACAGGCGCCTCCTACGAGCAGTACTTC

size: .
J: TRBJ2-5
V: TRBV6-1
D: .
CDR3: CASTSRGYQETQYF
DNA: TGTGCCAGCACCTCGAGGGGGTACCAAGAGACCCAGTACTTC

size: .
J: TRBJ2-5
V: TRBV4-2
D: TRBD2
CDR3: CASSQHMSGLVQETQYF
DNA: TGTGCCAGCAGCCAACACATGAGCGGACTAGTCCAAGAGACCCAGTACTTC

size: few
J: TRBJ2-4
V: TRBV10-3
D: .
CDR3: CAISPTGNVAKNIQYF
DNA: TGTGCCATCAGCCCGACGGGGAATGTGGCCAAAAACATTCAGTACTTC

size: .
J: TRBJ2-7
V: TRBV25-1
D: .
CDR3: CASSEWSLGGPALSEQYF
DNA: TGTGCCAGCAGTGAATGGTCGTTGGGGGGCCCCGCTCTGAGCGAGCAGTACTTC

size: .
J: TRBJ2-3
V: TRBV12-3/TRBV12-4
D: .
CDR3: CASSLEQAQYF
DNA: TGTGCCAGCAGTTTGGAACAGGCGCAGTATTTT

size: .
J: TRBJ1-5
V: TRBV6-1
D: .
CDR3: CASRIKESNQPQHF
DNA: TGTGCCAGCCGGATCAAAGAAAGCAATCAGCCCCAGCATTTT

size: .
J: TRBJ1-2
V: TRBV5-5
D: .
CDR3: CASSSDAGYYGYTF
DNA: TGTGCCAGCAGCTCGGACGCAGGATACTATGGCTACACCTTC

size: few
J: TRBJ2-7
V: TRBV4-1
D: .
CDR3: CASSQGPQAFYEQYF
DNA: TGCGCCAGCAGCCAAGGGCCCCAAGCCTTCTACGAGCAGTACTTC

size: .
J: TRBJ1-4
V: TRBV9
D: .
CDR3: CASSPRDTIVATNEKLFF
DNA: TGTGCCAGCAGCCCACGGGACACCATAGTTGCAACTAATGAAAAACTGTTTTTT

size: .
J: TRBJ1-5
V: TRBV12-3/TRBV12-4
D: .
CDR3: CASSLSVGNQPQHF
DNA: TGTGCCAGCAGCCTCTCGGTTGGCAATCAGCCCCAGCATTTT

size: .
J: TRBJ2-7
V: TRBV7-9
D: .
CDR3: CASTRDPIYEQYF
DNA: TGTGCCAGCACCCGGGACCCCATCTACGAGCAGTACTTC

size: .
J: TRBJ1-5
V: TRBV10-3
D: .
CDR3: CAIGEGGQPQHF
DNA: TGTGCCATAGGGGAGGGGGGCCAGCCCCAGCATTTT

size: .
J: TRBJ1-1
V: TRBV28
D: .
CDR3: CASSGWGPNTEAFF
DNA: TGTGCCAGCAGTGGGTGGGGGCCGAACACTGAAGCTTTCTTT

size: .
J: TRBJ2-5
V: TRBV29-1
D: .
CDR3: CSVENLSEEQYF
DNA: TGCAGCGTTGAAAACCTCTCCGAGGAGCAGTACTTC

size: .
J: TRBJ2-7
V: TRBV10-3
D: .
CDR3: CAISEGHHEQYF
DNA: TGTGCCATCAGTGAGGGACACCACGAGCAGTACTTC

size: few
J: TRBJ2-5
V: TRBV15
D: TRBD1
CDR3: CATSRDRDRVKETQYF
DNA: TGTGCCACCAGCAGAGACAGGGACAGGGTAAAGGAGACCCAGTACTTC

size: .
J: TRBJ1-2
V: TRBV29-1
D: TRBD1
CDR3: CGTGVGSNYGYTF
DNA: TGTGGGACAGGGGTAGGATCTAACTATGGCTACACCTTC

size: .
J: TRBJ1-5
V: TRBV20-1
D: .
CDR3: CSARDMGAADQPQHF
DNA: TGCAGTGCTAGAGATATGGGGGCCGCCGATCAGCCCCAGCATTTT

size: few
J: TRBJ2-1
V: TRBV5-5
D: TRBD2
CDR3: CASSSPSGIINEQFF
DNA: TGTGCCAGCAGCTCGCCTAGCGGGATTATTAATGAGCAGTTCTTC

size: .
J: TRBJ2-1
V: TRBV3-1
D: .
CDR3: CASSQISGRTEQFF
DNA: TGTGCCAGCAGCCAAATCTCTGGACGGACTGAGCAGTTCTTC

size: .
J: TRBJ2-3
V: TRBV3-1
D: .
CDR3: CASSASHDGDTQYF
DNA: TGTGCCAGCAGCGCCAGTCACGATGGAGATACGCAGTATTTT

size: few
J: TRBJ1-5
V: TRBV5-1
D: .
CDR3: CASSLGAGLNQPQHF
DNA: TGCGCCAGCAGCTTGGGCGCAGGCCTCAATCAGCCCCAGCATTTT

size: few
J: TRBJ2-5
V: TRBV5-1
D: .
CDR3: CASSLDPGSQETQYF
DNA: TGCGCCAGCAGCTTGGACCCAGGGAGCCAAGAGACCCAGTACTTC

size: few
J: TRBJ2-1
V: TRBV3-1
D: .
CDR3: CASKGGLASYNEQFF
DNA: TGTGCCAGCAAAGGGGGGTTAGCCTCCTACAATGAGCAGTTCTTC